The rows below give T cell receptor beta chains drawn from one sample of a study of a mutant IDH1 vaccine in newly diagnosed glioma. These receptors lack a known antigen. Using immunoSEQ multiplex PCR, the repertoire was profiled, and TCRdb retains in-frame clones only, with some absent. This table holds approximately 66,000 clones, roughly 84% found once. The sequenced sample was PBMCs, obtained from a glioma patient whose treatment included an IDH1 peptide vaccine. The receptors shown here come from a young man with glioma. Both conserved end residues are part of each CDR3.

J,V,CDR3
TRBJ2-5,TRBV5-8,CASSPRDLETQYF
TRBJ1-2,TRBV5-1,CASSLAISYGYTF
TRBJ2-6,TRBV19,CASSIVSASSGANVLTF
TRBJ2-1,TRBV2,CASKTSGTGNEQFF
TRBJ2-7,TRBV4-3,CASSQDGGYEQYF
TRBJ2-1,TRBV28,CASSSGSPQFF
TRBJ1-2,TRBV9,CASSPALAFYGYTF
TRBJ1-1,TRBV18,CASSPQSTGGKAFF
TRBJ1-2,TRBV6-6,CACARQAYGYTF
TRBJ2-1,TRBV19,CASSIRNEQFF
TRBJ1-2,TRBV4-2,CASSQDGYEGYTF
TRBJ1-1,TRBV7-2,CASSTQDRVVTEAFF
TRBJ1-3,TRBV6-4,CASSFDRDRVEGNTIYF
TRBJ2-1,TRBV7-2,CASSLAPTSGGYNEQFF
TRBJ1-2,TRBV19,CASSIWEADYGYTF
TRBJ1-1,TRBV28,CASRSGGRGAVTEAFF
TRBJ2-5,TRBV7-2,CASSPTAGESETQYF
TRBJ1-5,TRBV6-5,CASSAISWQPQHF
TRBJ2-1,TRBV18,CASSPQGGLIQNEQFF
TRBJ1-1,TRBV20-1,CSGRENTEAFF
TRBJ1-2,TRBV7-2,CASSPQGGGYTF
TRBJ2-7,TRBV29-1,CSVGGWEPHEQYF
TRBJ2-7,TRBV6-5,CASRTGWTGIGEQYF
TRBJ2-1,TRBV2,CARQPLGLTLNYNEQFF
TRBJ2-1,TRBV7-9,CASSFITAENNEQFF
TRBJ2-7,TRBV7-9,CASSLVLVGALEEQYF
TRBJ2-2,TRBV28,CASKGAKGTAGELFF
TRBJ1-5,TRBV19,CASSIVGRGDQPQHF
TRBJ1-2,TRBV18,CASSPTGDTQGYTF
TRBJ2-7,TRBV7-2,CASSRSWVPSYEQYF
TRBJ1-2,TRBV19,CASSRWGGTGAADYGYTF
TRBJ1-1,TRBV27,CASSHRVSNTEAFF
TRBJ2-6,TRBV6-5,CASSYGVGGANVLTF
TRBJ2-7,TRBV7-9,CASSLYTHGGDYEQYF
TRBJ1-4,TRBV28,CASDSATNEKLFF
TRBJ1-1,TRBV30,CAWNPRTNTEAFF
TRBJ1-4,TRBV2,CASGTGREKLFF
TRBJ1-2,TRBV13,CASSSGFYGYTF
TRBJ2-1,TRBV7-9,CASTSGGHNEQFF
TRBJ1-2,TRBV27,CASSDLPGPALGYTF
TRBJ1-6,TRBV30,CAWSGGLPNSPLHF
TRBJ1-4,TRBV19,CHRGPRRATNEKLFF
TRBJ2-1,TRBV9,CASSVASGRTEQFF
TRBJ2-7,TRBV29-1,CSVEDLCLGQGAGLVYEQYF
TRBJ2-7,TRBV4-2,CASSSGNYEQYF
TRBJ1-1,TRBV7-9,CASSPLYNTEAFF
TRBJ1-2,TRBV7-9,CASSSVPWEGSYGYTF
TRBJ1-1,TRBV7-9,CASSSRTENTEAFF
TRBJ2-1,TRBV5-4,CASRGHRGEQFF
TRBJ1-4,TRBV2,CASSEWTREKLFF
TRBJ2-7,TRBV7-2,CASSEDRLGYEQYF
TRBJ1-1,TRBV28,CASSLGQLNTEAFF
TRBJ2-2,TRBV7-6,CASSLSSRSNTGELFF